This T cell receptor beta chain was found in a study of sequential checkpoint blockade in melanoma. Germline V CDR1 and CDR2: SQVTM, ANQGSEA. The CDR3 spans 11 residues. Deletions cut 6 bases from V and 6 bases from J, with 11 bases between. Regarding treatment: randomized to nivolumab then ipilimumab (arm A) or the reverse (arm B). Sorted cells were live CD3+CD8+, lacking CD19 and CD56, from PBMCs. Libraries were prepared by immunoSEQ multiplex PCR; TCRdb keeps only in-frame clonotypes and omits some of them. This sample has about 7,700 clones, with 60% found just once. The input for sequencing was CD8+ T cells sorted from blood (inferred from file names), taken from a patient given nivolumab and ipilimumab in sequence. The TCR originated in a human donor with melanoma. The chain employs TRBV29-1 and TRBJ1-1; weak D call: TRBD1 (5 bases). The DNA of the CDR3 is TGCAGCGTCCCGGGGGGGGCTGAAGCTTTCTTT. Translation gives CSVPGGAEAFF.